The 17 T cell receptor beta chains given below trace back to one sample, sequenced in a study of T cells in Graves' hyperthyroidism and ophthalmopathy. The investigators amplified TCR beta CDR3 regions from RNA transcripts. HTBI primers were employed in a first-round RT-PCR of the TCR CDR3. MiXCR, applied by TCRdb to the multiplex PCR reads, yields one record per CDR3 protein. The sample has approximately 500,000 distinct CDR3 sequences, 46% seen once. Material for sequencing was peripheral blood or thyroid tissue (not recorded which). The receptors shown here come from a woman between 18 and 29 years old with Graves' hyperthyroidism.

The rearrangement joins TRBV20-1 to TRBJ2-7; D ambiguous. The V gene's germline CDR1 is DFQATT and CDR2 SNEGSKA (reference sequence). CDR3 length: 12 residues. Trimming cost V 6 bases and J 3 bases, with 12 bases left between them. In nucleotides, the CDR3 is TGCAGTGCCCTGACGCAGGTCTACGAGCAGTACTTC. Translation: CSALTQVYEQYF.

This chain's CDR3 is CASSLLLRLAGDYEQYF. CDR3 nucleotides: TGTGCCAGCAGCTTGTTGCTTCGGCTAGCGGGTGACTACGAGCAGTACTTC. V and J are TRBV5-6 and TRBJ2-7, with TRBD2 matching 8 bases. The trim removed 1 base at V and 3 bases at J, leaving 12 bases unmatched. The CDR3 runs 17 residues. Germline lookup yields CDR1 SGHDT and CDR2 YYEEEE. Supplemented by reference TRBV5-6 and TRBJ2-7, the full variable domain reads DAGVTQSPTHLIKTRGQQVTLRCSPKSGHDTVSWYQQALGQGPQFIFQYYEEEERQRGNFPDRFSGHQFPNYSSELNVNALLLGDSALYLCASSLLLRLAGDYEQYFGPGTRLTVT.

This clonotype was seen repeatedly, ten times or more. The chain recombines TRBV9 with TRBJ2-7, with D maybe TRBD1 (7 bases). Germline CDR1 is SGDLS and CDR2 is YYNGEE. CDR3 length: 15 amino acids. V was shortened by 4 bases and J by 6 bases, with 20 bases between the two germline ends. CDR3 DNA: TGTGCCAGCAGCCCCCCCGGCGGGACAGCCTCCGAGCAGTACTTC. Its translation is CASSPPGGTASEQYF.

This clonotype was observed at least ten times. This sequence joins TRBV12-3 or TRBV12-4 and TRBJ2-7, with D hard to call. This CDR3 spans 15 amino acids. Trimming left V 1 base short and J 6 bases short, with 16 bases between. CDR3 sequence (DNA): TGTGCCAGCAGTTTAGGGAAGGGCAGGCCCCTCGAGCAGTACTTC. The encoded protein is CASSLGKGRPLEQYF.

The chain links TRBV2 to TRBJ1-4; D is unresolved. V lost 7 bases and J lost 7, with 7 bases in between. From germline, CDR1 is SNHLY and CDR2 FYNNEI. The CDR3 has 11 residues. The CDR3 region has the DNA TGTGCCAGCATAGTGTCTGAAAAACTGTTTTTT. It yields the protein CASIVSEKLFF.

This clonotype was observed many times. The chain combines TRBV19 with TRBJ1-2; D remains ambiguous. Germline V gives CDR1 LNHDA, CDR2 SQIVND (reference sequence). The CDR3 is 15 residues long. Trimming removed 7 bases from V and 1 base from J, with 16 bases in between. The CDR3 loop reads CASNPRGAHNYGYTF. The CDR3 nucleotides read TGTGCCAGTAATCCAAGAGGCGCGCATAACTATGGCTACACCTTC.

This clonotype was counted a single time. V usage is TRBV20-1 and J usage is TRBJ2-7, with D tentatively TRBD2 (5 bases). Germline-derived CDR1 and CDR2 are DFQATT and SNEGSKA (reference sequence). V dropped 0 bases and J dropped 3 bases, with 15 bases sitting between them. This CDR3 is 15 amino acids long. This chain's CDR3 is CSARDSMDWVYEQYF. In DNA, the CDR3 is TGCAGTGCTAGAGACTCAATGGACTGGGTCTACGAGCAGTACTTC.

The genes are TRBV5-1 and TRBJ2-7; possible D gene TRBD2, 7 bases. CDR1 is SGHRS, CDR2 YFSETQ, per germline. The CDR3 extends over 15 amino acids. V dropped 7 bases and J dropped 2 bases, with 19 bases sitting between them. The CDR3: CASSTDGGRAYEQYF. CDR3 nucleotides: TGCGCCAGCTCCACGGACGGGGGGCGGGCCTACGAGCAGTACTTC. Combining the CDR3 with reference TRBV5-1 and TRBJ2-7 gives the whole variable domain KAGVTQTPRYLIKTRGQQVTLSCSPISGHRSVSWYQQTPGQGLQFLFEYFSETQRNKGNFPGRFSGRQFSNSRSEMNVSTLELGDSALYLCASSTDGGRAYEQYFGPGTRLTVT.

This chain links TRBV6-5 with TRBJ2-1; D remains ambiguous. This CDR3 is built from 13 residues. The germline V gene has CDR1 MNHEY and CDR2 SVGAGI. Trimming removed 0 bases at V and 7 bases at J, with 7 bases between. The CDR3 loop reads CASSYSLGNEQFF. CDR3 sequence (DNA): TGTGCCAGCAGTTACTCTCTGGGAAATGAGCAGTTCTTC.

Details on this clonotype: A read error may explain this, as a much larger clone is one base away. Because the CDR3 is missing its conserved closing phenylalanine or tryptophan, this is likely a read error. The chain carries TRBV20-1 and TRBJ2-7; D might be TRBD2 (5 bases). Per germline, CDR1 DFQATT and CDR2 SNEGSKA (reference sequence). The CDR3 has 14 amino acids. Trimming removed 5 bases from V and 7 bases from J, with 21 bases in between. In nucleotides, the CDR3 is TGCAGTGCTCCCCTGCCGGGAACCCTGGGGGAGCAGTACCTC. Translating it yields CSAPLPGTLGEQYL.

This clonotype has a single count. A single base separates this from a much larger clone, so it may be a read error. V is TRBV10-3 and J is TRBJ1-2, with a weak D call TRBD1 (5 bases). Germline values: CDR1 ENHRY, CDR2 SYGVKD. This CDR3 spans 15 amino acids. The V end was cut by 6 bases, the J end by 2 bases, with 16 bases between. The CDR3 bases are TGTGCCATCAGCCGTACGGGACGGAAGAACTATGGCTACACCTTC. The encoded protein is CAISRTGRKNYGYTF.

The chain is built from TRBV7-2 and TRBJ2-5, with 12 bases lining up with TRBD1. Germline V gives CDR1 SGHTA, CDR2 FQGNSA. CDR3 length: 15 residues. V shed 6 bases, J shed 9 bases, and the junction held 11 bases outside the gene matches. As DNA, the CDR3 is TGTGCCAGCAGTTACTCCGGGACAGGGGGCCAGCCCCAGTACTTC. Protein: CASSYSGTGGQPQYF.

The J gene is TRBJ2-7, the V gene TRBV6-1; unclear D gene. This CDR3 spans 14 amino acids. Trimming stripped 3 bases from V and 7 bases from J, with 16 bases between. Germline V gene lookup returns CDR1 MNHNS and CDR2 SASEGT. The CDR3 loop is CASSDIQTRREQYF. In nucleotides, the CDR3 is TGTGCCAGCAGTGATATACAGACGCGTCGTGAGCAGTACTTC.

The rearrangement joins TRBV29-1 to TRBJ2-7, with D possibly matching TRBD2 (6 bases). CDR3 length: 12 residues. The V gene lost 6 bases and the J gene lost 7 bases, with 16 bases spanning the gap. The germline CDR1 and CDR2 sequences are SQVTM and ANQGSEA. CDR3 loop: CSVPGRLGEQYF. Here the CDR3 DNA reads TGCAGCGTACCGGGGCGACTAGGGGAGCAGTACTTC.

This clonotype was detected ten times or more. V and J are TRBV2 and TRBJ2-2, with 10 bases identical to TRBD2. Germline V lookup: CDR1 SNHLY, CDR2 FYNNEI. The CDR3 consists of 16 residues. The junction had 8 bases not matched to a gene; V was cut back by 3 bases and J by 7 bases. The CDR3 spells CASSDGTSGTIGELFF. Written as DNA, the CDR3 is TGTGCCAGCAGTGATGGAACTAGCGGGACAATCGGGGAGCTGTTTTTT.

Concerning this clonotype itself: Since no conserved phenylalanine or tryptophan closes the CDR3, a read error is the likely cause. The chain has TRBV12-3 or TRBV12-4 and TRBJ2-7, with D possibly called TRBD1 or TRBD2 (5 bases each). The CDR3 runs to 13 residues. The CDR3: CVSSPGEGYEQYS. The CDR3 nucleotides read TGTGTCAGCAGCCCAGGAGAGGGGTACGAGCAGTACTCC.

This clonotype was detected ten times or more. J is TRBJ1-1 and V is TRBV19; tentatively, D is TRBD1 (5 bases). V was pared by 8 bases and J by 4 bases, with 17 bases between. The V gene's germline CDR1 is LNHDA and CDR2 SQIVND (reference sequence). This CDR3 contains 14 residues. CDR3 DNA sequence: TGTGCCAGTTGTAGGGGTTTCCAGGGCACTGAAGCTTTCTTT. It specifies CASCRGFQGTEAFF.